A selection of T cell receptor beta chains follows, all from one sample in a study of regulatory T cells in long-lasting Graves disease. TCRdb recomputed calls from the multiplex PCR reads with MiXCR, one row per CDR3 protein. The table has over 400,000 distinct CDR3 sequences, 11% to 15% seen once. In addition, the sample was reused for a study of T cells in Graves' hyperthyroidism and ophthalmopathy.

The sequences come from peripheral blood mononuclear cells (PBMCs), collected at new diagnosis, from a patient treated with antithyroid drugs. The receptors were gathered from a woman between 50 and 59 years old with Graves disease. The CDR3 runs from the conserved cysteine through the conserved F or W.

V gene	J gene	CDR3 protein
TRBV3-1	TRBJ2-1	CASRKFNEQFF
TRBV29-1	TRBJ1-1	CSVDRSETEAFF
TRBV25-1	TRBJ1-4	CASSESKRALNEKLFF
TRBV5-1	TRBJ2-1	CASSPAGTRGDEQFF
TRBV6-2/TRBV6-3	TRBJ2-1	CASSYSREGPNEQFF
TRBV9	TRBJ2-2	CASSASVRGTQNTGELFF
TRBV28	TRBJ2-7	CASSVAPGQALSYEQYF
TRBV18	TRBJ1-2	CASSSRPGQGAYGYTF
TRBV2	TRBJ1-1	CASRIQGPNTEAFF
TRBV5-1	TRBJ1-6	CASTPGQGDSPLHF
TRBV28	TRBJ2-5	CASSLRRAGEETQYF
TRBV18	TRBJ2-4	CASSPIDRLAKNIQYF
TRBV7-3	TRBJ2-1	CASSLMRRDRYNEQFF
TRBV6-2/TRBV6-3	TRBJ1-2	CASSPSGGWGYTF
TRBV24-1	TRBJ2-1	CATSPYGARNEQFF
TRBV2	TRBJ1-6	CASSGRGAGSPLHF
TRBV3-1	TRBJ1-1	CASNPGTTNTEAFF
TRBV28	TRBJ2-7	CASSRTGGLEQYF
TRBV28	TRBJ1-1	CASSLAGTGRANTEAFF
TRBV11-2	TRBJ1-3	CASSSGQSGSGNTIYF